A selection of T cell receptor beta chains follows, all from one sample in a study of shared clonotypes between healthy human individuals. Generated by immunoSEQ multiplex PCR, the TCRdb table keeps only in-frame clones and is missing some. The sample comprises millions of clones, around 96% of which are singletons, and 1.1% rests with the top ten. The sample comprised naive CD8+ T cells sorted from blood. Every receptor here comes from a man aged 18 to 30 in good health. Both conserved end residues are part of each CDR3. The order of the fields is clone size, V gene, J gene, D gene, CDR3 DNA, CDR3 protein. A D gene is named only where the DNA matches it firmly. Expanded clones are given a class, and other clones once, few, many or no size at all.

>.|TRBV10-3|TRBJ2-1|TRBD2
TGTGCCATCACCCCAGCGGGAGTGGGTAATGAGCAGTTCTTC
CAITPAGVGNEQFF
>once|TRBV4-1|TRBJ2-5|.
TGCGCCAGCAGCCCTCCCTCGGGAGAGACCCAGTACTTC
CASSPPSGETQYF
>.|TRBV6-5|TRBJ1-2|.
TGTGCCAGCAGTCACGGACATCCGGGTGGTTATGGCTACACCTTC
CASSHGHPGGYGYTF
>.|TRBV7-9|TRBJ1-1|.
TGTGCCAGCAGCCACGGGTCCGGCTACCTGAACACTGAAGCTTTCTTT
CASSHGSGYLNTEAFF
>.|TRBV11-2|TRBJ2-5|.
TGTGCCAGCAGCTTAGTGGCAGGGGGGGAGACCCAGTACTTC
CASSLVAGGETQYF
>.|TRBV13|TRBJ2-1|TRBD2
TGTGCCAGCAGCCCGACCGTAGCGGGGGGGCCTTGGGGTGAGCAGTTCTTC
CASSPTVAGGPWGEQFF
>.|TRBV2|TRBJ1-6|.
TGTGCCAGCAGTGCCTGGACCGCCGATTCACCCCTCCACTTT
CASSAWTADSPLHF
>once|TRBV7-9|TRBJ2-7|.
TGTGCCAGCAGCCGAGCCGGGTACGAGCAGTACTTC
CASSRAGYEQYF
>.|TRBV4-1|TRBJ2-7|TRBD2
TGCGCCAGCAGCCAAGCACAGCGGGGGTCCTACGAGCAGTACTTC
CASSQAQRGSYEQYF
>.|TRBV5-1|TRBJ2-1|.
TGCGCCGGCAGCTTGGGATTTTTGGGGTCTGACTACAATGAGCAGTTCTTC
CAGSLGFLGSDYNEQFF
>.|TRBV19|TRBJ1-2|TRBD1
TGTGCCAGTACCCTCCGGACAGGGGGAAACTATGGCTACACCTTC
CASTLRTGGNYGYTF
>.|TRBV28|TRBJ2-3|TRBD1
TGTGCCAGCAACCCAACGCGTACAGGGGGCGAAAATACGCAGTATTTT
CASNPTRTGGENTQYF
>.|TRBV4-2|TRBJ2-3|TRBD1
TGTGCCAGCAGCCAAGAACAGGGGAGTAGCACAGATACGCAGTATTTT
CASSQEQGSSTDTQYF
>.|TRBV11-2|TRBJ1-3|.
TGTGCCAGCAGCTTTCCGCAGGTCGGAAACACCATATATTTT
CASSFPQVGNTIYF
>.|TRBV11-3|TRBJ2-2|TRBD1
TGTGCCAGCAGCTCTAGGACAGGGGCGGGCACCGGGGAGCTGTTTTTT
CASSSRTGAGTGELFF
>.|TRBV11-2|TRBJ2-3|.
TGTGCCAGCAGCTTAGATCCGAAAGGCGATACGCAGTATTTT
CASSLDPKGDTQYF
>.|TRBV20-1|TRBJ1-2|.
TGCAGTGCCCAGGGGTCCTATGGCTACACCTTC
CSAQGSYGYTF
>.|TRBV28|TRBJ1-6|TRBD1
TGTGCCAGCAGTTTATTGGGACAGGGGAGGGGGCCTAATTCACCCCTCCACTTT
CASSLLGQGRGPNSPLHF
>.|TRBV4-2|TRBJ1-4|TRBD1
TGTGCCAGCAGCCAAGCTACAGGGGGAGGGACTAATGAAAAACTGTTTTTT
CASSQATGGGTNEKLFF
>.|TRBV4-1|TRBJ2-7|.
TGCGCCAGCAGCCAAGATTCCGTAAACGAGCAGTACTTC
CASSQDSVNEQYF
>.|TRBV9|TRBJ2-7|TRBD2
TGTGCCAGCAGCGGAGGGACTAGCGGGAGCTACGAGCAGTACTTC
CASSGGTSGSYEQYF
>.|TRBV2|TRBJ2-7|.
TGTGCCAGCAGTACGTCCCCCCACTACGAGCAGTACTTC
CASSTSPHYEQYF
>.|TRBV18|TRBJ2-7|.
TGTGCCAGCTCACCGGCTGGGACGGCGAGCTCCTACGAGCAGTACTTC
CASSPAGTASSYEQYF
>.|TRBV5-6|TRBJ1-2|TRBD1
TGTGCCAGCAGACAGGGGAACCCCTCCTCCTATGGCTACACCTTC
CASRQGNPSSYGYTF
>once|TRBV9|TRBJ2-7|TRBD2
TGTGCCAGCAGCATGGGACTAGCGGGAGGGCTATCCTACGAGCAGTACTTC
CASSMGLAGGLSYEQYF
>.|TRBV27|TRBJ1-6|.
TGTGCCAGCAGTCTAGTCGGGACAACTTATAATTCACCCCTCCACTTT
CASSLVGTTYNSPLHF
>.|TRBV5-6|TRBJ2-7|.
TGTGCCAGCAGCTTTTCCGGGACCTTTTACGAGCAGTACTTC
CASSFSGTFYEQYF
>.|TRBV4-3|TRBJ2-2|.
TGCGCCAGCAGCCAAGGGGCTTCCACCGGGGAGCTGTTTTTT
CASSQGASTGELFF
>.|TRBV9|TRBJ2-7|.
TGTGCCAGCAGCCCATCGACAGTCCAGGAGCAGTACTTC
CASSPSTVQEQYF
>.|TRBV10-3|TRBJ2-7|TRBD1
TGTGCCATCAGTGAGTCGGTCAGGGGGTCCTCCTACGAGCAGTACTTC
CAISESVRGSSYEQYF
>.|TRBV9|TRBJ1-3|TRBD1
TGTGCCAGCAGCGTAGTTGACAGGGGGCTGGAAAACACCATATATTTT
CASSVVDRGLENTIYF
>.|TRBV7-9|TRBJ2-1|.
TGTGCCAGCAGCTTAGCGGCCGGGGGCAATGAGCAGTTCTTC
CASSLAAGGNEQFF
>.|TRBV11-2|TRBJ2-7|.
TGTGCCAGCAGCCAATCGGGACGGCCCTACGAGCAGTACTTC
CASSQSGRPYEQYF
>.|TRBV28|TRBJ2-5|TRBD1
TGTGCCAGCAGTACGGACAGGGGAGGGCAAGAGACCCAGTACTTC
CASSTDRGGQETQYF
>.|TRBV7-9|TRBJ1-1|.
TGTGCCAGCAGCTTAGGCGAGTTGAACACTGAAGCTTTCTTT
CASSLGELNTEAFF
>.|TRBV5-8|TRBJ2-7|.
TGTGCCAGCAGCTTCGTAGTGAGCTCCTACGAGCAGTACTTC
CASSFVVSSYEQYF
>.|TRBV9|TRBJ1-5|.
TGTGCCAGCAGCCCCTCCATGGGCGATCAGCCCCAGCATTTT
CASSPSMGDQPQHF
>.|TRBV9|TRBJ2-1|.
TGTGCCAGCAGCGAGACCCCCACTCTAGATGAGCAGTTCTTC
CASSETPTLDEQFF
>.|TRBV10-2|TRBJ1-2|TRBD1
TGCGCCAGCACCGAGACCGGACAGGGGGTCCGCTATGGCTACACCTTC
CASTETGQGVRYGYTF
>.|TRBV18|TRBJ2-2|.
TGTGCCAGCTCACCACCTTTTAGCGGGAACACCGGGGAGCTGTTTTTT
CASSPPFSGNTGELFF
>.|TRBV27|TRBJ2-7|TRBD1
TGTGCCAGCAGTGCGACAGGGCCCCCAGGATACGAGCAGTACTTC
CASSATGPPGYEQYF
>.|TRBV9|TRBJ1-4|.
TGTGCCAGCAGCCCCCGCAACCAGGAAAAACTGTTTTTT
CASSPRNQEKLFF